The TCR beta chain described here comes from a study of blood T cells in healthy people across ages. Sample-barcoded 5' priming and a J-beta primer mix drove a second PCR of about 6 to 12 cycles. TCRdb fed the 5' RACE reads into MiXCR, producing one record per CDR3 protein. The sample lists roughly 2 million distinct CDR3 sequences, about 50% occurring once. Germline lookup yields CDR1 SGHTA and CDR2 FQGNSA. This CDR3 has 12 amino acids. V lost 0 bases and J lost 13, with 12 bases in between. This clonotype was found a few times. The sequence was obtained from a woman in her thirties or forties in good health. The sample taken for sequencing was blood. The V and J genes are TRBV7-2 and TRBJ1-2; D is ambiguous. CDR3 DNA: TGTGCCAGCAGCTTAGCGCCCGGAACAGCCACCTTC. This codes for CASSLAPGTATF.